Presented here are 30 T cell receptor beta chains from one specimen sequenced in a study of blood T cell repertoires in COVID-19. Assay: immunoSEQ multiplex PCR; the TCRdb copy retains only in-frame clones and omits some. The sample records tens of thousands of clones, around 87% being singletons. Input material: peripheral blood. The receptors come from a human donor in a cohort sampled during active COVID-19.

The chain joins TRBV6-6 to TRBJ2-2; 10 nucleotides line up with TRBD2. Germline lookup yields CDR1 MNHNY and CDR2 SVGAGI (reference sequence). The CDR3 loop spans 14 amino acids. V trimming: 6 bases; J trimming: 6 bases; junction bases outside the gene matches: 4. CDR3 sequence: CASRFSGRPGELFF. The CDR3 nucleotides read TGTGCCAGCAGGTTTAGCGGGAGGCCCGGGGAGCTGTTTTTT.

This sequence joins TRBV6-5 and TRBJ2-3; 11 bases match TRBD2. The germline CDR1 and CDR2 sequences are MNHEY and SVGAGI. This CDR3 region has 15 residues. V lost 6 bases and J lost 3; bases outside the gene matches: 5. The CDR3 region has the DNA TGTGCCAGCAGGAGTACTAGCGGGAGAACAGATACGCAGTATTTT. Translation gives CASRSTSGRTDTQYF.

Written as DNA, the CDR3 is TGTGCCAGCAGCTTGGTGGCGGGGGCTGGCGGGGAGCTGTTTTTT. The encoded protein is CASSLVAGAGGELFF. This chain uses TRBV5-6 with TRBJ2-2; possibly TRBD2 for D (7 bases). This CDR3 is 15 amino acids long. Trimming took 0 bases from V and 7 from J, leaving 13 bases between them. Germline V lookup: CDR1 SGHDT, CDR2 YYEEEE. The whole variable domain, remainder taken from reference TRBV5-6 and TRBJ2-2, is DAGVTQSPTHLIKTRGQQVTLRCSPKSGHDTVSWYQQALGQGPQFIFQYYEEEERQRGNFPDRFSGHQFPNYSSELNVNALLLGDSALYLCASSLVAGAGGELFFGEGSRLTVL.

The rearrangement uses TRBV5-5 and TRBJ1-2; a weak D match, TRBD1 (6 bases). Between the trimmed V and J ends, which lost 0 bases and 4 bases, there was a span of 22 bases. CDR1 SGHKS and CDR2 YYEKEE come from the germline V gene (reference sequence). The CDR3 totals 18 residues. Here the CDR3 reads CASSLGGPGALTFYGYTF. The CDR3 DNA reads TGTGCCAGCAGCTTGGGGGGCCCAGGGGCCCTTACCTTCTATGGCTACACCTTC.

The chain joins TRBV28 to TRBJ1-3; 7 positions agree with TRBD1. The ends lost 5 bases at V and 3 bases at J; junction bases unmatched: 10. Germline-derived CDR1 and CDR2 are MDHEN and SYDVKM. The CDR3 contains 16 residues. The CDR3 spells CASSPRGREVGNTIYF. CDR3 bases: TGTGCCAGCAGTCCGAGGGGGCGCGAGGTTGGAAACACCATATATTTT.

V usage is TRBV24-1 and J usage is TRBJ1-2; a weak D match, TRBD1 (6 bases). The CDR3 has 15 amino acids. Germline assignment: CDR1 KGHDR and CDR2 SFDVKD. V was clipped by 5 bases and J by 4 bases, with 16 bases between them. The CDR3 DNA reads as TGTGCCACCAGTGCCCGGGGGGGCAGCTCCTATGGCTACACCTTC. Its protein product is CATSARGGSSYGYTF.

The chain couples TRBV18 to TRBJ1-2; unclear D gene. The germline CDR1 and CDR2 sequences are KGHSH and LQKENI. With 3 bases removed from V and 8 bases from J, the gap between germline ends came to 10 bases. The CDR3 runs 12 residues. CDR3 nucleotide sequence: TGTGCCAGCTCACCTGAGGTAGGAGGCTACACCTTC. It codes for CASSPEVGGYTF.

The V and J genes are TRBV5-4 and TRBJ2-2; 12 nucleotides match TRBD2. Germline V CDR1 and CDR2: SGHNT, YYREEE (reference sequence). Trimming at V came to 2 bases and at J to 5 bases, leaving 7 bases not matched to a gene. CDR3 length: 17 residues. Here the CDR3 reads CASSFRLAGGRTGELFF. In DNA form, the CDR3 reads TGTGCCAGCAGCTTTCGTCTAGCGGGAGGGCGAACCGGGGAGCTGTTTTTT.

In DNA, the CDR3 is TGTGCCACCAGTGGGATACCCAGCGAGTCGAATGAGCAGTTCTTC. Its translation is CATSGIPSESNEQFF. The chain uses TRBV24-1 and TRBJ2-1; D is uncertain. V was shortened by 5 bases and J by 7 bases, with 17 bases between the two germline ends. CDR1 is KGHDR and CDR2 is SFDVKD in the germline V gene. The CDR3 consists of 15 residues.

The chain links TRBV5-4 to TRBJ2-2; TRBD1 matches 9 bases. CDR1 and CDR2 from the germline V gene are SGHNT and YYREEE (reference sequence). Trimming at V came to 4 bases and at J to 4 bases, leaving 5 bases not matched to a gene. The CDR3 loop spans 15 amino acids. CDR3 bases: TGTGCCAGCAGCCCCGGGACAGGGCCCACCGGGGAGCTGTTTTTT. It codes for CASSPGTGPTGELFF. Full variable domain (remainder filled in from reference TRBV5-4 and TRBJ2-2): ETGVTQSPTHLIKTRGQQVTLRCSSQSGHNTVSWYQQALGQGPQFIFQYYREEENGRGNFPPRFSGLQFPNYSSELNVNALELDDSALYLCASSPGTGPTGELFFGEGSRLTVL.

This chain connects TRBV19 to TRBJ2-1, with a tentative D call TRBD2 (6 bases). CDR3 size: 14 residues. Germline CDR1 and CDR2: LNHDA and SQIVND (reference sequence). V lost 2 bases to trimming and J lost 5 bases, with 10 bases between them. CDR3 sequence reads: CASSITGLHNEQFF. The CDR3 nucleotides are TGTGCCAGTAGTATAACGGGACTCCACAATGAGCAGTTCTTC.

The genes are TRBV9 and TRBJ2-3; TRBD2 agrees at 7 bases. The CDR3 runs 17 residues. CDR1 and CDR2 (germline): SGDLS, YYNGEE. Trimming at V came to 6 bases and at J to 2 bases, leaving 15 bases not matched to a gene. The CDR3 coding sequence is TGTGCCAGCACCCCTGGGGTAGCGGGTCTTACCACAGATACGCAGTATTTT. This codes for CASTPGVAGLTTDTQYF.

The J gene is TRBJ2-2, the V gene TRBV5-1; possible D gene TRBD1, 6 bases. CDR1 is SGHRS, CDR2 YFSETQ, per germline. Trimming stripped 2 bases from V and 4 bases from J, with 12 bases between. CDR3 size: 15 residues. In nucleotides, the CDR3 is TGCGCCAGCAGCTTCAGGGGACGCGGCACCGGGGAGCTGTTTTTT. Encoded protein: CASSFRGRGTGELFF.

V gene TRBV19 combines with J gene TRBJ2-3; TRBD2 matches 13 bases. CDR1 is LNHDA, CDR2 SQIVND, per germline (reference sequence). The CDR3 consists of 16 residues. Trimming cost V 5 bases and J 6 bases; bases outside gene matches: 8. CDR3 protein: CASSSRLAGGRDTQYF. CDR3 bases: TGTGCCAGTAGTTCCCGACTAGCGGGAGGTAGGGATACGCAGTATTTT.

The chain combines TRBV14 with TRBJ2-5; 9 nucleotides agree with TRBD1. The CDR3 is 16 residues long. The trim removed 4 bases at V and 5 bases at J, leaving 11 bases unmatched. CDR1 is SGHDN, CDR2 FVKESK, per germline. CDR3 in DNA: TGTGCCAGCAGCCCCCGGACAGGGGTGGTTGGGGAGACCCAGTACTTC. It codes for CASSPRTGVVGETQYF. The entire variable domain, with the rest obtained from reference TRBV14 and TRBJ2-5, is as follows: EAGVTQFPSHSVIEKGQTVTLRCDPISGHDNLYWYRRVMGKEIKFLLHFVKESKQDESGMPNNRFLAERTGGTYSTLKVQPAELEDSGVYFCASSPRTGVVGETQYFGPGTRLLVL.

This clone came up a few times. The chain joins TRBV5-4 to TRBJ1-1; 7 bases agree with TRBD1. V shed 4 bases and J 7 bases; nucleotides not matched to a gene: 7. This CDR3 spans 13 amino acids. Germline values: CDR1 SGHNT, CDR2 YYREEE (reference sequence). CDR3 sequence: CASSPRGQVEAFF. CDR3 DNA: TGTGCCAGCAGCCCCAGAGGACAGGTTGAAGCTTTCTTT.

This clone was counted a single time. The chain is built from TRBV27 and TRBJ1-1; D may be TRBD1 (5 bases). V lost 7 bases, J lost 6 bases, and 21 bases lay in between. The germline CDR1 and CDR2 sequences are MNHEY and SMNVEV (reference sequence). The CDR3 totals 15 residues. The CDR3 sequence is CASISLGEGRAEAFF. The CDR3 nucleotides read TGTGCCAGCATCTCTTTAGGGGAGGGGAGGGCTGAAGCTTTCTTT.

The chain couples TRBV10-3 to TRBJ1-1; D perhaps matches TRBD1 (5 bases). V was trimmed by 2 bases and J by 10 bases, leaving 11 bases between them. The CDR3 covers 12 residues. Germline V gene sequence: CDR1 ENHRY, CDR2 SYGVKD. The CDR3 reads CAISEPGGGAFF. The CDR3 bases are TGTGCCATCAGTGAGCCGGGGGGGGGAGCTTTCTTT.

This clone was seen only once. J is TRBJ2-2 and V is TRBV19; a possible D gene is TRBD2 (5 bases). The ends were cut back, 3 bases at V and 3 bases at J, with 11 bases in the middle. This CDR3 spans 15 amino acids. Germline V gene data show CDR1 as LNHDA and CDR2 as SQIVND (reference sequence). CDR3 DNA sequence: TGTGCCAGTAGTATGACGAGGGCTGACACCGGGGAGCTGTTTTTT. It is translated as CASSMTRADTGELFF.

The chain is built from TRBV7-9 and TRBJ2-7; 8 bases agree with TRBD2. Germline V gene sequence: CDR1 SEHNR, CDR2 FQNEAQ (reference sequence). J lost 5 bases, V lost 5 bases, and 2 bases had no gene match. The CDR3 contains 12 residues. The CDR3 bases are TGTGCCAGCAGCCGAGCGGGAGACGAGCAGTACTTC. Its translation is CASSRAGDEQYF.

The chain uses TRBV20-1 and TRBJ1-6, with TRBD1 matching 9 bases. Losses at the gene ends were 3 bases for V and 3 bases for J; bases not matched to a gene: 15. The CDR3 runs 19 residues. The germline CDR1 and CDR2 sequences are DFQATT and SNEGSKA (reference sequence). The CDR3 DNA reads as TGCAGTGCTAGTAACGGCCCCAGGGACAGGGCAAACTATAATTCACCCCTCCACTTT. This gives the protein CSASNGPRDRANYNSPLHF.

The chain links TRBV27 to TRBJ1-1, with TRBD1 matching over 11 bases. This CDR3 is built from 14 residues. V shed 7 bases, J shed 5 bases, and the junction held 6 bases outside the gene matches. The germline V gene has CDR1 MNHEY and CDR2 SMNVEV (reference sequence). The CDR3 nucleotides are TGTGCCAGCACCTCCGGGACAGGGGGAACTGAAGCTTTCTTT. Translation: CASTSGTGGTEAFF.

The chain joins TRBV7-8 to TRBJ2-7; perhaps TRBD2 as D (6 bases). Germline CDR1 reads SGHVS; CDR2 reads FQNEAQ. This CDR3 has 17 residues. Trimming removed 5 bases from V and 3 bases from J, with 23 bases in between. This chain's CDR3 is CASSPSPREIGYYEQYF. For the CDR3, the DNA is TGTGCCAGCAGCCCCTCTCCCCGGGAGATAGGGTACTACGAGCAGTACTTC.

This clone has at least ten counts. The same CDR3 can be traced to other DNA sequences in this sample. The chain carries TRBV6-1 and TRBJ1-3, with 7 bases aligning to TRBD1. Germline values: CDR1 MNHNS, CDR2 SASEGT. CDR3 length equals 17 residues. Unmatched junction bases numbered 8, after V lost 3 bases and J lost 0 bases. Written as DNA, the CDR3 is TGTGCCAGCAGTGACTTGAGAGGGGGCAACTCTGGAAACACCATATATTTT. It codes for CASSDLRGGNSGNTIYF.

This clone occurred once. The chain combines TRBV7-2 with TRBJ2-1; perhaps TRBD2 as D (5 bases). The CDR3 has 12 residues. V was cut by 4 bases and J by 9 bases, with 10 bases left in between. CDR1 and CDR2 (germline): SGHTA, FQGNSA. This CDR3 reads CASSSSAGEQFF. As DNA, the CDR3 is TGTGCCAGCAGCTCGTCGGCGGGTGAGCAGTTCTTC.

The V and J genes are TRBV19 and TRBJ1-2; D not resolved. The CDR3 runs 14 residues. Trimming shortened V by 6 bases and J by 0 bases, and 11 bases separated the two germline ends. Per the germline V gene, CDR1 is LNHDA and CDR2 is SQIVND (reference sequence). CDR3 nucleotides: TGTGCCAGTAGGGCCGATACCTCTAACTATGGCTACACCTTC. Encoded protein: CASRADTSNYGYTF.

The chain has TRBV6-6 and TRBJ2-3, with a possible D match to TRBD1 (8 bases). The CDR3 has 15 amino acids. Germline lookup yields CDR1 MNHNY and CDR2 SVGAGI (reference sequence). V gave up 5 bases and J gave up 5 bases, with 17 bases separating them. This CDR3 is CASSLTGGGGDTQYF. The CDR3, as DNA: TGTGCCAGCAGTCTCACAGGGGGAGGGGGAGATACGCAGTATTTT.

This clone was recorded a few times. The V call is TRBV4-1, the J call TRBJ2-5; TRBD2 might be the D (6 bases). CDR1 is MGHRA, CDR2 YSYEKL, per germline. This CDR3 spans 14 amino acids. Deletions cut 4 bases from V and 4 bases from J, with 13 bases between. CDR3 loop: CASSPGGMLETQYF. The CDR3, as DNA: TGCGCCAGCAGCCCTGGCGGGATGCTAGAGACCCAGTACTTC.

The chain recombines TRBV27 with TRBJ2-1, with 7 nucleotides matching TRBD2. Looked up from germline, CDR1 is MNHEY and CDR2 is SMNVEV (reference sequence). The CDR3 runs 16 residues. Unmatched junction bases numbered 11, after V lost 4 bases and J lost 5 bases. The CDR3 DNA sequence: TGTGCCAGCAGTTCCCTGGGCGCGGGAGAGAACAATGAGCAGTTCTTC. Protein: CASSSLGAGENNEQFF.

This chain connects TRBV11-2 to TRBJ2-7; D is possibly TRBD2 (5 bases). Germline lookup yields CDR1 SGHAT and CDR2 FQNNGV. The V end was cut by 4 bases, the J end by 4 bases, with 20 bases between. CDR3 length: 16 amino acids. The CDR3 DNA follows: TGTGCCAGCAGCTCGGGATATTCAACGCGACCGTACGAGCAGTACTTC. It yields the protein CASSSGYSTRPYEQYF.